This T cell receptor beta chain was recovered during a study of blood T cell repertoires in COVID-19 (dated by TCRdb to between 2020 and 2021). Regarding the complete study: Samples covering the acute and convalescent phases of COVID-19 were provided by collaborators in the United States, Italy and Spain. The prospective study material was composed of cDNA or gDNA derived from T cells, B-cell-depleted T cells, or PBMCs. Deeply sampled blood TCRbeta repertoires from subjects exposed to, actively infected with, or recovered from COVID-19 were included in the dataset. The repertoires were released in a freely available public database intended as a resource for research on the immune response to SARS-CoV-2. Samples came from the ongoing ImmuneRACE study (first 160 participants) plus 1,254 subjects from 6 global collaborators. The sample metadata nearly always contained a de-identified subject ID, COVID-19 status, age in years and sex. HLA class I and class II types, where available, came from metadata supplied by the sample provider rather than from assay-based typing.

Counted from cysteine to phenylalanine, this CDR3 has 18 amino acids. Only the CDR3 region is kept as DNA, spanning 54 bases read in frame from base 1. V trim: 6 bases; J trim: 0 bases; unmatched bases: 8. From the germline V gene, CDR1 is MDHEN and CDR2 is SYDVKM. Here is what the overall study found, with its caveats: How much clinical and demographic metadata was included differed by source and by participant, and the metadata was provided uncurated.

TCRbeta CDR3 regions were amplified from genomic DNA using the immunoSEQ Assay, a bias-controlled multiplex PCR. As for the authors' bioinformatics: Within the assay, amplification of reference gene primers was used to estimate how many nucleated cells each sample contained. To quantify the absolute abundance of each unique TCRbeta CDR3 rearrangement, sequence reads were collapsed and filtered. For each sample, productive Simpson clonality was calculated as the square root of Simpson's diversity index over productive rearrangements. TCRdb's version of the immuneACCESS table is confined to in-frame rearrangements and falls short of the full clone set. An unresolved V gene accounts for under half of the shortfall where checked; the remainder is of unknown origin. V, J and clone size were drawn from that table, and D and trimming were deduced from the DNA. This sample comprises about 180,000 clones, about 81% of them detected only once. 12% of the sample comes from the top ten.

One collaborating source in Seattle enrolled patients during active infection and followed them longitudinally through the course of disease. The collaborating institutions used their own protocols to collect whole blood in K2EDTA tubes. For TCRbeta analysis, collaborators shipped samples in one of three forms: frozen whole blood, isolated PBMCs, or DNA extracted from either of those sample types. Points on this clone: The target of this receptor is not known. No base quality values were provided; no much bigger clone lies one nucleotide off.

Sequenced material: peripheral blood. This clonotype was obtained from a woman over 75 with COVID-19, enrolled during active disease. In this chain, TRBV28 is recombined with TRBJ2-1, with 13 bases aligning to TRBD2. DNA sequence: TGTGCCAGCAGAACGGGACTAGCGGGGTCTAGCTCCTACAATGAGCAGTTCTTC. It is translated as CASRTGLAGSSSYNEQFF.